Listed below are T cell receptor beta chains from one sample, sequenced in a study of T-cell reconstitution after alpha-beta-depleted transplantation in children. TCRdb re-analysed the PCR reads in MiXCR, keeping a single row per CDR3 protein. The sample shows hundreds of thousands of distinct CDR3 sequences, around 13% of them seen only once. Sequenced here: PBMCs, sampled before TCRalphabeta/CD19-depleted stem cell transplant. Receptors originate from a girl under 10 years old with congenital amegakaryocytic thrombocytopenia, due to receive a stem cell transplant. Both conserved end residues are part of each CDR3. A D gene is named only where the DNA matches it firmly. Not all rows give a size; the values are once, few, many and, for expanded clones, a class.

clone_size	d_call	v_call	j_call	cdr3_aa	cdr3_nt
many	NA	TRBV20-1	TRBJ2-1	CSARDRYLAEYNEQFF	TGCAGTGCTAGAGATCGGTATCTAGCTGAGTACAATGAGCAGTTCTTC
NA	NA	TRBV6-1	TRBJ1-2	CASTNDSPSVGYTF	TGTGCCAGCACCAACGACAGCCCGAGCGTGGGCTACACCTTC
few	NA	TRBV12-3/TRBV12-4	TRBJ2-2	CASSLIVGDGELFF	TGTGCCAGCAGTTTAATTGTAGGGGACGGGGAGCTGTTTTTT
few	TRBD2	TRBV12-3/TRBV12-4	TRBJ2-5	CASSLRAGGLDWSETQYF	TGTGCCAGCAGTCTTCGAGCGGGAGGGTTGGATTGGAGCGAGACCCAGTACTTC
few	NA	TRBV20-1	TRBJ2-7	CSARRVGREKQYF	TGCAGTGCTAGACGGGTGGGACGCGAGAAGCAGTACTTC
NA	NA	TRBV12-3/TRBV12-4	TRBJ1-5	CASSPTSQPQHF	TGTGCCAGCAGCCCTACTAGTCAGCCCCAGCATTTT
many	NA	TRBV28	TRBJ1-2	CASSRGGDHYGYTF	TGTGCCAGCAGCCGAGGAGGGGATCACTATGGCTACACCTTC
few	NA	TRBV5-1	TRBJ2-1	CASSSSTRGPPYNEQFF	TGCGCCAGCAGCTCCTCGACTAGGGGCCCTCCGTACAATGAGCAGTTCTTC
NA	TRBD1	TRBV4-1	TRBJ1-4	CASSQRGGTGHATNEKLFF	TGCGCCAGCAGCCAACGCGGTGGGACAGGGCATGCAACTAATGAAAAACTGTTTTTT
many	NA	TRBV29-1	TRBJ2-1	CSVEDRATHNEQFF	TGCAGCGTTGAAGACCGGGCGACCCACAATGAGCAGTTCTTC
NA	TRBD1	TRBV12-3/TRBV12-4	TRBJ2-7	CASSPIGQGRGEQYF	TGTGCCAGCAGCCCAATCGGACAGGGACGAGGCGAGCAGTACTTC
NA	NA	TRBV20-1	TRBJ2-7	CSARTVPSFRRGRSSYEQYF	TGCAGTGCTAGGACGGTTCCTTCGTTCCGTCGGGGAAGAAGCTCCTACGAGCAGTACTTC
NA	NA	TRBV7-2	TRBJ2-2	CASSLNQNAPGELFF	TGTGCCAGCAGCTTAAACCAGAACGCCCCCGGGGAGCTGTTTTTT
many	NA	TRBV20-1	TRBJ1-3	CSARPSGSGSNTIYF	TGCAGTGCTAGACCGTCGGGTTCAGGGTCCAACACCATATATTTT
many	TRBD2	TRBV6-1	TRBJ2-1	CAMSLSSGSFSEQFF	TGTGCCATGTCCCTCTCTAGCGGGAGTTTTAGTGAGCAGTTCTTC
NA	NA	TRBV12-3/TRBV12-4	TRBJ2-5	CASSYIELQETQYF	TGTGCCAGCAGCTATATCGAGCTCCAAGAGACCCAGTACTTC
few	NA	TRBV7-6	TRBJ2-3	CASSLLGGAGSDTQYF	TGTGCCAGCAGCTTATTAGGAGGAGCTGGTTCAGATACGCAGTATTTT
many	NA	TRBV12-3/TRBV12-4	TRBJ2-1	CASSLSSHEQFF	TGTGCCAGCAGTTTAAGTTCGCATGAGCAGTTCTTC
many	TRBD2	TRBV5-1	TRBJ2-1	CASSLEGAGEYNEQFF	TGCGCCAGCAGCTTGGAGGGCGCGGGGGAATACAATGAGCAGTTCTTC
many	NA	TRBV7-2	TRBJ2-6	CASSSLWGVANVLTF	TGTGCCAGCAGCTCGCTTTGGGGGGTGGCCAACGTCCTGACTTTC
few	NA	TRBV24-1	TRBJ2-2	CATSESHRRDTGELFF	TGTGCCACCAGTGAATCCCACAGACGGGACACCGGGGAGCTGTTTTTT
many	NA	TRBV21-1	TRBJ2-7	CASIGHSTSYEQYF	TGTGCCAGCATAGGACACTCGACCTCCTACGAGCAGTACTTC
many	TRBD2	TRBV29-1	TRBJ2-3	CSVTVAGGGTDTQYF	TGCAGCGTTACAGTAGCGGGAGGGGGAACAGATACGCAGTATTTT
few	TRBD1	TRBV30	TRBJ2-7	CAWRTQDRYYEQYF	TGTGCCTGGAGGACCCAGGACAGGTACTACGAGCAGTACTTC
many	TRBD2	TRBV20-1	TRBJ2-1	CSAFARPGLAPEHYYNEQFF	TGCAGTGCTTTTGCCCGACCGGGACTAGCGCCCGAACACTACTACAATGAGCAGTTCTTC
NA	TRBD1	TRBV7-9	TRBJ2-2	CASSSGQENTGELFF	TGTGCCAGCAGCTCCGGACAGGAAAACACCGGGGAGCTGTTTTTT
NA	NA	TRBV20-1	TRBJ2-4	CSARRGNKNIQYF	TGCAGTGCTCGCAGGGGAAACAAAAACATTCAGTACTTC
NA	NA	TRBV5-1	TRBJ2-2	CASSSDRGPGYTGELFF	TGCGCCAGCAGCTCAGATAGGGGACCGGGATATACCGGGGAGCTGTTTTTT
few	NA	TRBV20-1	TRBJ2-3	CSAFPPLRTATDTQYF	TGCAGTGCTTTTCCTCCCCTTCGGACAGCCACAGATACGCAGTATTTT
NA	TRBD2	TRBV3-1	TRBJ2-5	CASSHFPGLAAQETQYF	TGTGCCAGCAGCCATTTCCCGGGACTAGCGGCCCAAGAGACCCAGTACTTC
many	TRBD2	TRBV7-9	TRBJ2-1	CASSLLAGGSYNEQFF	TGTGCCAGCAGCTTGCTAGCGGGAGGGTCCTACAATGAGCAGTTCTTC
many	NA	TRBV10-3	TRBJ2-3	CAISEAGLTTDTQYF	TGTGCCATCAGTGAGGCGGGACTCACCACAGATACGCAGTATTTT
many	NA	TRBV20-1	TRBJ2-7	CSAIVTGKQYF	TGCAGTGCTATAGTAACAGGAAAGCAGTACTTC
NA	NA	TRBV5-1	TRBJ2-5	CASSLGTPSGETQYF	TGCGCCAGCAGCTTAGGAACCCCTTCGGGGGAGACCCAGTACTTC
few	NA	TRBV7-9	TRBJ1-5	CASSSMTDQPQHF	TGTGCCAGCAGCTCAATGACAGATCAGCCCCAGCATTTT
NA	NA	TRBV5-1	TRBJ1-2	CASSLVGAGANYGYTF	TGCGCCAGCAGCTTGGTTGGGGCGGGAGCTAACTATGGCTACACCTTC
few	NA	TRBV5-1	TRBJ2-6	CASSLVSDPGANVLTF	TGCGCCAGCAGCTTAGTGAGCGATCCTGGGGCCAACGTCCTGACTTTC
many	NA	TRBV15	TRBJ1-2	CATSKTTGTFDDGYTF	TGTGCCACCTCTAAAACAACCGGGACGTTCGACGATGGCTACACCTTC
few	NA	TRBV20-1	TRBJ2-2	CSVRGVRAVGAGELFF	TGCAGTGTACGGGGTGTAAGGGCGGTTGGGGCCGGGGAGCTGTTTTTT
many	TRBD1	TRBV5-1	TRBJ2-7	CASSLWDSHEQYF	TGCGCCAGCAGCTTGTGGGACAGTCACGAGCAGTACTTC
few	NA	TRBV20-1	TRBJ1-1	CSARQVNTEAFF	TGCAGTGCTAGGCAGGTGAACACTGAAGCTTTCTTT
many	NA	TRBV20-1	TRBJ2-7	CSASRGRLGEQYF	TGCAGTGCTAGTAGGGGGAGGTTGGGCGAGCAGTACTTC
NA	NA	TRBV3-1	TRBJ2-2	CASSQETTGVTGELFF	TGTGCCAGCAGCCAAGAGACCACCGGAGTCACCGGGGAGCTGTTTTTT
NA	TRBD2	TRBV28	TRBJ2-7	CASSLELAGADAGSYEQYF	TGTGCCAGCAGTTTGGAACTAGCGGGAGCCGATGCTGGTTCCTACGAGCAGTACTTC
few	NA	TRBV6-5	TRBJ2-7	CASRDRILVQYF	TGTGCCAGCAGGGACAGAATCTTGGTCCAGTACTTC
NA	NA	TRBV5-1	TRBJ2-7	CASSLAGTRARSYEQYF	TGCGCCAGCAGCTTGGCCGGGACAAGGGCTAGAAGCTACGAGCAGTACTTC
many	NA	TRBV27	TRBJ2-1	CASSWDNEQFF	TGTGCCAGCAGTTGGGACAATGAGCAGTTCTTC
NA	NA	TRBV20-1	TRBJ2-1	CSAYKTATVYNEQFF	TGCAGTGCTTACAAAACCGCGACGGTATACAATGAGCAGTTCTTC
few	NA	TRBV7-8	TRBJ1-1	CASSHLGGEAFF	TGTGCCAGCAGCCACCTAGGCGGTGAAGCTTTCTTT
many	NA	TRBV28	TRBJ1-5	CASSHRVGNQPQHF	TGTGCCAGCAGCCACAGGGTTGGCAATCAGCCCCAGCATTTT
few	NA	TRBV5-1	TRBJ2-3	CASSLAPTSSTDTQYF	TGCGCCAGCAGCTTGGCCCCAACCTCTAGCACAGATACGCAGTATTTT
NA	NA	TRBV28	TRBJ1-2	CASSNSNPGRRWDDGYTF	TGTGCCAGCAGCAACTCTAACCCGGGAAGAAGGTGGGACGATGGCTACACCTTC
NA	TRBD2	TRBV20-1	TRBJ2-1	CSAQPIAGVSNEQFF	TGCAGTGCTCAGCCGATAGCGGGAGTATCCAATGAGCAGTTCTTC
few	NA	TRBV24-1	TRBJ2-1	CATSDLGGNIHNEQFF	TGTGCCACCAGTGATTTGGGGGGAAATATCCACAATGAGCAGTTCTTC